These 32 T cell receptor delta chains were all obtained from the same sample, sequenced in a study of gamma-delta chains in newborns, infants, children. TCRdb fed the reads to CATT. The sample lists 2,300 or so delta-chain clones; 6.5% to 8.5% were seen once. Sequenced material: blood. The source is a child who was a newborn, infant or young child, either healthy, febrile or measles-vaccinated (not recorded which).

Details on this clone: This DNA's translation and the protein TCRdb lists, from a much larger clone, do not match at residue 5, likely due to a read error; the protein shown is translated from the DNA. V gene TRDV2 combines with J gene TRDJ3; TRDD3 agrees at 9 bases. This CDR3 contains 17 residues. Germline V gives CDR1 GEAIGNYY, CDR2 EKD. The ends lost 3 bases at V and 1 base at J; junction bases unmatched: 3. The CDR3 nucleotides read TGTGCCTGTGACGGTACTGGGGGATCCTGGGACACCCGACAGATGTTTTTC. Its translation is CACDGTGGSWDTRQMFF.

Note on this clone: With a far larger clone one base away, a read error is the likely cause. The V gene is TRDV2, the J gene TRDJ3, with 12 nucleotides matching TRDD3. CDR3 size: 21 residues. Germline values: CDR1 GEAIGNYY, CDR2 EKD. The CDR3 loop reads CACGTLLGDTRRSWDTRQMFF. The DNA of the CDR3 is TGTGCCTGTGGCACCTTACTGGGGGATACTCGACGCTCCTGGGACACCCGACAGATGTTTTTC.

Points on this clone: TCRdb's entry gives the protein of a much larger clone, which mismatches this DNA's translation at residue 15, likely from a read error; the protein reported here is translated from the DNA. This sequence joins TRDV2 and TRDJ3, with 12 bases fitting TRDD3. CDR1 and CDR2 from the germline V gene are GEAIGNYY and EKD. The CDR3 length is 18 residues. CDR3 in DNA: TGTGCCTGTGACACACTGGGGGATACATCCTGGGACACCCGAAAGATGTTTTTC. Its translation is CACDTLGDTSWDTRKMFF.

Comments on this clone: This DNA's translation and the protein TCRdb lists, from a much larger clone, do not match at residue 6, likely due to a read error; the protein shown is translated from the DNA. The V call is TRDV2, the J call TRDJ3, with TRDD3 identical over 11 bases. CDR1 and CDR2 from the germline V gene are GEAIGNYY and EKD. The trim removed 1 base at V and 4 bases at J, leaving 2 bases unmatched. CDR3 length equals 17 residues. Here the CDR3 reads CACDTMGDTWDTRQMFF. CDR3 coding DNA: TGTGCCTGTGACACAATGGGGGATACGTGGGACACCCGACAGATGTTTTTC.

This clone was seen a few times. This may arise from a read error, as a much more abundant clone is one base away. The sample has other DNA sequences that encode this CDR3 too. The gene calls are TRDV2 and TRDJ3, with 9 bases identical to TRDD3. CDR3 length equals 18 residues. Germline CDR1 is GEAIGNYY and CDR2 is EKD. The CDR3 protein is CACDNWGRSSWDTRQMFF. CDR3 DNA sequence: TGTGCCTGTGACAACTGGGGGAGGAGCTCCTGGGACACCCGGCAGATGTTTTTC.

As regards this clone: The protein given by TCRdb reflects a much larger clone and differs at residue 14 from this DNA's translation, likely from a read error; the protein shown is the DNA's translation. The V and J genes are TRDV2 and TRDJ3, with 11 bases fitting TRDD3. The CDR3 runs 18 residues. Germline V gene data show CDR1 as GEAIGNYY and CDR2 as EKD. This chain's CDR3 is CACDRLGDSSWDTQQMFF. The CDR3 nucleotides read TGCGCCTGTGACAGACTGGGGGATAGCTCCTGGGACACCCAACAGATGTTTTTC.

Relative to its sample, this clone is large. The same CDR3 is also encoded by other DNA sequences in this sample. This chain links TRDV2 with TRDJ2; 10 bases fit TRDD3. V shed 4 bases and J 4 bases; nucleotides not matched to a gene: 5. The CDR3 runs 15 residues. Germline V lookup: CDR1 GEAIGNYY, CDR2 EKD. CDR3 residues: CACDSLGDRTAQLFF. CDR3 nucleotide sequence: TGTGCCTGTGATTCTCTGGGGGATAGGACAGCACAACTCTTCTTT.

On this clone itself: The translation of this DNA and the TCRdb protein of a much larger clone differ at residue 15, probably owing to a read error; the protein shown here is translated from the DNA. The chain uses TRDV2 and TRDJ3; D is perhaps TRDD3 (6 bases). This CDR3 region has 18 residues. CDR1 and CDR2 from the germline V gene are GEAIGNYY and EKD. The CDR3 here is CACDTMGAGSWDTRKMFF. The CDR3 DNA is TGTGCCTGTGACACGATGGGGGCCGGTTCCTGGGACACCCGAAAGATGTTTTTC.

This clone appeared a few times. This may come from a read error, since a much larger clone is one base off. The V call is TRDV2, the J call TRDJ3, with TRDD3 matching over 12 bases. This CDR3 has 17 amino acids. Germline CDR1 reads GEAIGNYY; CDR2 reads EKD. CDR3 DNA sequence: TGTGCCTGTGACGTACTGGGGGATACATGGGACACCCGAAAGATGTTTTTC. This translates into CACDVLGDTWDTRKMFF.

This clone was detected a few times. The protein given by TCRdb reflects a much larger clone and differs at residue 9 from this DNA's translation, likely from a read error; the protein shown is the DNA's translation. The chain joins TRDV1 to TRDJ1; D not resolved. This CDR3 has 15 amino acids. The V and J ends lost 8 bases and 4 bases respectively, with 20 bases between them. Per the germline V gene, CDR1 is TSWWSYY and CDR2 is QGS. This CDR3 is CALLLGKLAGDKLIF. CDR3 DNA sequence: TGTGCTCTTCTATTGGGAAAACTCGCGGGCGATAAACTCATCTTT.

This clone was found a few times. Translating this DNA gives a protein that differs at residue 14 from the TCRdb one, which belongs to a much larger clone; a read error is likely, and the protein shown is this translation. The chain combines TRDV2 with TRDJ3, with TRDD3 matching 8 bases. Germline CDR1 and CDR2: GEAIGNYY and EKD. This CDR3 has 20 amino acids. CDR3 sequence reads: CACDTVGDVRSSWGTRQMFF. The CDR3 DNA follows: TGTGCCTGTGACACCGTGGGGGATGTAAGGAGCTCCTGGGGCACCCGACAGATGTTTTTC.

Comment on this clone: A much larger clonotype is one base distant, so this may be a read error. This chain uses TRDV1 with TRDJ1; TRDD3 matches 12 bases. The CDR3 has 26 residues. Germline CDR1 is TSWWSYY and CDR2 is QGS. The CDR3 is CALGEAFPKFSPYWGIQGGYTNKLIF. CDR3 bases: TGTGCTCTTGGGGAAGCCTTCCCTAAGTTCTCACCCTACTGGGGGATACAGGGGGGGTACACCAATAAACTCATCTTT.

The rearrangement uses TRDV2 and TRDJ1; TRDD3 matches at 13 bases. CDR1 and CDR2 (germline): GEAIGNYY, EKD. The V gene end was trimmed by 0 bases and the J gene end by 1 base; junction bases not matched to a gene: 19. This CDR3 comprises 22 residues. CDR3 nucleotides: TGTGCCTGTGACACCCTTGGTGCGGGGGGACTGGGGGATACGCCCCTCACCGATAAACTCATCTTT. This translates into CACDTLGAGGLGDTPLTDKLIF.

In its sample, this clone was seen a few times. Given a much more abundant clone one base away, this may be a read error. This rearrangement joins TRDV1 to TRDJ1; 7 bases line up with TRDD2. The CDR3 runs to 22 residues. The germline V gene has CDR1 TSWWSYY and CDR2 QGS. Trimming cost V 3 bases and J 6 bases; bases outside gene matches: 31. CDR3 residues: CALGDVYFLRSSFVDPPYKLIF. The CDR3 coding sequence is TGTGCTCTTGGGGACGTCTACTTCCTAAGGAGCTCGTTTGTGGATCCACCTTATAAACTCATCTTT.

This clone was observed a few times. The TCRdb record carries a much larger clone's protein, which differs from this DNA's translation at residue 13; a read error is the likely cause, and the protein listed here is the DNA translation. The rearrangement links TRDV2 to TRDJ1; no clear D. This CDR3 is built from 16 residues. Looked up from germline, CDR1 is GEAIGNYY and CDR2 is EKD. The CDR3 nucleotides are TGTGCCTGTGACGGTCTGGTAGGACTGTACACCGATAGACTCATCTTT. Protein product: CACDGLVGLYTDRLIF.

This clone is labeled medium-sized (0.01 to 0.1%). The same CDR3 can be traced to other DNA sequences in this sample. V is TRDV2 and J is TRDJ3; 9 nucleotides agree with TRDD3. Looked up from germline, CDR1 is GEAIGNYY and CDR2 is EKD. The V and J ends lost 0 bases and 4 bases, in that order; junction bases with no gene match: 12. CDR3 length equals 20 residues. The CDR3 DNA sequence: TGTGCCTGTGACACCTTAATTACTGGGGGAGACCAATGGGACACCCGACAGATGTTTTTC. It encodes CACDTLITGGDQWDTRQMFF.

This clone was counted only a few times. A much larger clone sits a single nucleotide away, making a read error possible. Other DNA sequences in the same sample also yield this CDR3. This chain links TRDV2 with TRDJ3, with 9 bases fitting TRDD3. This CDR3 has 18 amino acids. Germline CDR1 GEAIGNYY, CDR2 EKD. The CDR3 reads CACDKILGDSWDTRQMFF. CDR3 in DNA: TGTGCCTGTGACAAAATACTGGGGGACTCCTGGGACACCCGGCAGATGTTTTTC.

This clone was detected only a few times. A much larger clone differs by one base, so this may be a read error. The sample holds other DNA sequences that translate to the same CDR3. CDR3 coding DNA: TGTGCTCTTGGGGACTTTCCTACGGGGATACCCTGGGGCCCTTTGACAGCGCAACTCTTCTTT. This sequence encodes CALGDFPTGIPWGPLTAQLFF. J is TRDJ2 and V is TRDV1, with a weak D call TRDD3 (8 bases). CDR3 length: 21 residues. In germline, CDR1 is TSWWSYY, CDR2 QGS.

This clone came up a few times. This may be a read error, as it is one base from a much larger clone. Different DNA sequences within this sample yield the same CDR3. The rearrangement uses TRAV29/DV5 and TRDJ3; D ambiguous. Trimming took 5 bases from V and 0 from J, leaving 6 bases between them. This CDR3 has 14 amino acids. Germline V gene data show CDR1 as NSMFDY and CDR2 as ISSIKDK. CDR3 in DNA: TGTGCAGCGAGGGGCTCCTGGGACACCCGACAGATGTTTTTC. Translating gives CAARGSWDTRQMFF.

The table lists this clone with a few counts. This sequence may be a read error, since a much larger clone differs from it by one base. The chain combines TRDV2 with TRDJ3; D perhaps matches TRDD3 (5 bases). Germline CDR1 GEAIGNYY, CDR2 EKD. The CDR3 totals 19 residues. Written as DNA, the CDR3 is TGTGCCTGTGACAGTGTTTCGGGGGGCCACTCCTGGGACACCCGAAAGATGTTTTTC. Translating gives CACDSVSGGHSWDTRKMFF.

This clone is labeled as large. Other DNA sequences within the sample encode an identical CDR3. This sequence joins TRDV2 and TRDJ3; D might be TRDD3 (5 bases). The CDR3 loop spans 18 amino acids. Deletions cut 0 bases from V and 0 bases from J, with 11 bases between. Germline V gene sequence: CDR1 GEAIGNYY, CDR2 EKD. The CDR3 sequence is CACDTGGYSSWDTRQMFF. CDR3 DNA: TGTGCCTGTGACACCGGGGGTTACAGCTCCTGGGACACCCGACAGATGTTTTTC.

This clone is large within its sample. The same CDR3 also results from other DNA sequences found in this sample. This chain connects TRDV2 to TRDJ2; TRDD3 matches at 10 bases. CDR3 length equals 14 residues. The trim removed 3 bases at V and 5 bases at J, leaving 2 bases unmatched. Germline lookup yields CDR1 GEAIGNYY and CDR2 EKD. CDR3 nucleotides: TGTGCCTGTGACTTACTGGGGGATACAGCACAACTCTTCTTT. It is translated as CACDLLGDTAQLFF.

J is TRDJ1 and V is TRDV1, with D unclear. The CDR3 loop spans 17 amino acids. V lost 5 bases and J 1 base, leaving 20 bases between the germline ends. Germline CDR1 reads TSWWSYY; CDR2 reads QGS. The CDR3 DNA reads as TGTGCTCTTGGGCTGAGGCTGTGGGCCCTTGTCACCGATAAACTCATCTTT. Encoded protein: CALGLRLWALVTDKLIF.

In its sample, this clone was seen a few times. Since a far larger clone is one base different, this is likely a read error. The same CDR3 arises from other DNA sequences in this sample as well. J is TRDJ2 and V is TRDV2; 7 bases fit TRDD2. CDR1 and CDR2 from the germline V gene are GEAIGNYY and EKD. With 3 bases clipped from V and 2 bases from J, the junction kept 11 bases outside the gene matches. The CDR3 runs to 17 residues. This CDR3 reads CACDGVGPSFLTAQLFF. The CDR3 nucleotides read TGTGCCTGTGACGGCGTTGGCCCTTCCTTCTTGACAGCACAACTCTTCTTT.

A note on this clone: The protein held in TCRdb is that of a much larger clone and does not match this DNA's translation at residue 4, likely because of a read error; the protein shown is translated from the DNA. The CDR3 here is CACGKVLGDTRDTRQMFF. CDR3 bases: TGTGCCTGTGGCAAAGTACTGGGGGATACCCGGGACACCCGACAGATGTTTTTC. This rearrangement joins TRDV2 to TRDJ3, with 12 bases lining up with TRDD3. Germline assignment: CDR1 GEAIGNYY and CDR2 EKD. Trimming took 5 bases from V and 5 from J; bases not matched to a gene: 9. The CDR3 consists of 18 residues.

CDR3 coding DNA: TGTGCCTGTGACCGGATAAGCCACTGGGGGATACTTCTGAACACCGATAAACTCATCTTT. Protein product: CACDRISHWGILLNTDKLIF. The chain carries TRDV2 and TRDJ1; 12 nucleotides match TRDD3. V lost 3 bases, J lost 0 bases, and 16 bases stayed unmatched. Germline V gives CDR1 GEAIGNYY, CDR2 EKD. The CDR3 consists of 20 residues.

By proportion, this clone is medium-sized. A read error is possible here, since a much larger clone lies one base away. This chain links TRDV2 with TRDJ2; 7 bases map to TRDD2. The germline CDR1 and CDR2 sequences are GEAIGNYY and EKD. The CDR3 is 17 amino acids. V shed 3 bases and J 1 base; nucleotides not matched to a gene: 10. CDR3: CACDGGGPSFLTAQLFF. Written as DNA, the CDR3 is TGTGCCTGTGACGGCGGTGGCCCTTCCTTTTTGACAGCACAACTCTTCTTT.

A remark on this clone: This may be a read error, as it is one base from a much larger clone. This CDR3 is also generated by other DNA sequences in the sample. This chain joins TRDV1 and TRDJ1; 9 bases match TRDD3. The germline gives CDR1 TSWWSYY, CDR2 QGS. The CDR3 totals 24 residues. The CDR3 spells CALGEHLLPLLGWGIKVYTDKLIF. The CDR3 DNA sequence: TGTGCCCTTGGGGAGCACCTCCTTCCTCTTTTGGGGTGGGGGATAAAGGTGTACACCGATAAACTCATCTTT.

As for this clone: A read error is the likely source, as a far larger clone sits one nucleotide away. The chain employs TRDV2 and TRDJ2; 9 bases are shared with TRDD3. Germline V lookup: CDR1 GEAIGNYY, CDR2 EKD. The CDR3 totals 14 residues. CDR3 protein: CACDPLGDTARLFF. The CDR3 DNA follows: TGTGCCTGTGACCCACTGGGGGACACAGCACGACTCTTCTTT.

In this sample, this clone turned up a few times. A much larger clone lies a single base off, so this may be a read error. In DNA form, the CDR3 reads TGTGCTCTTGGGGAAGTGGCTCGACATATGTGGGGATACCTAATCCCGTACACCGATAAACTCACCTTT. Its protein product is CALGEVARHMWGYLIPYTDKLTF. This chain uses TRDV1 with TRDJ1; TRDD3 aligns across 8 bases. CDR1 and CDR2 (germline): TSWWSYY, QGS. The CDR3 has 23 amino acids.

This clone was detected a few times. A far bigger clonotype differs at one base, so this is likely a read error. This specimen includes other DNA sequences encoding the same CDR3. The chain recombines TRDV2 with TRDJ2; 13 positions match TRDD3. CDR1 is GEAIGNYY and CDR2 is EKD in the germline V gene. The CDR3 length is 15 residues. The CDR3 nucleotides are TGTGCCTGTGACATACTGGGGGATACGACAGCACAGCTCTTCTTT. This encodes CACDILGDTTAQLFF.

For this clone: A far larger clone is only one base removed, so a read error is likely. The chain joins TRDV2 to TRDJ1, with 10 bases that match TRDD3. Germline-derived CDR1 and CDR2 are GEAIGNYY and EKD. The CDR3 is 17 amino acids. DNA of the CDR3: TGTGCCTGTGACTCACGTACTGGGGGATGCTTATCCGATGAACTCATCTTT. Translating gives CACDSRTGGCLSDELIF.